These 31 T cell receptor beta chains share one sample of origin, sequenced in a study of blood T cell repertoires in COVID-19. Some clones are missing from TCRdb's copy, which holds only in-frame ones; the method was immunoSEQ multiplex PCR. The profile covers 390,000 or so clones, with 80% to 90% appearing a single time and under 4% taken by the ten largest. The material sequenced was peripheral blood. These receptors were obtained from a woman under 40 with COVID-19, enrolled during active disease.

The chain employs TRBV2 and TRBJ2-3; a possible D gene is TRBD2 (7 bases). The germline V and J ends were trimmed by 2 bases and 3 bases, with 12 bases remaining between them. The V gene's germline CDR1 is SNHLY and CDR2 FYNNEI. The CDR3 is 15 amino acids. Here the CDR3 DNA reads TGTGCCAGCAGTGAACTAGGGGGGGGAACAGATACGCAGTATTTT. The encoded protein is CASSELGGGTDTQYF.

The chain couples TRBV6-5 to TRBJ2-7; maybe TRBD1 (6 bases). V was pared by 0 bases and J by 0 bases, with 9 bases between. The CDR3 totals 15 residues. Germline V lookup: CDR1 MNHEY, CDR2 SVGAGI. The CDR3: CASSYSMGASYEQYF. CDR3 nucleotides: TGTGCCAGCAGTTACTCGATGGGGGCCTCCTACGAGCAGTACTTC.

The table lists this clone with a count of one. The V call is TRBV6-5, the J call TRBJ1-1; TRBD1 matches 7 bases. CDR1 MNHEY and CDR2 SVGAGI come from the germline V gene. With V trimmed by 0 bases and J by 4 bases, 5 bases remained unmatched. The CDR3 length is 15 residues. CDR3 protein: CASSYSEGAGTEAFF. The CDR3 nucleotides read TGTGCCAGCAGTTACTCAGAGGGGGCAGGCACTGAAGCTTTCTTT.

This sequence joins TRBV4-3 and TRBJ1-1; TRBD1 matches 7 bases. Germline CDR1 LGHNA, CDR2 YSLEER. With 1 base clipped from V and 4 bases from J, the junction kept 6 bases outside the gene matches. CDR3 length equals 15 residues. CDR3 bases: TGCGCCAGCAGCCAAGCCCGGGACAGCCTCACTGAAGCTTTCTTT. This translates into CASSQARDSLTEAFF.

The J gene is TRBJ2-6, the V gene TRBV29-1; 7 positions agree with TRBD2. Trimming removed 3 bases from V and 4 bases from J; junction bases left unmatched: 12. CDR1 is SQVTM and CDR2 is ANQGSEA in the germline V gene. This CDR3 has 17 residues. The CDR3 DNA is TGCAGCGTTGATAGCGGGCAGGGAGTCTCCGGGGCCAACGTCCTGACTTTC. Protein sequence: CSVDSGQGVSGANVLTF.

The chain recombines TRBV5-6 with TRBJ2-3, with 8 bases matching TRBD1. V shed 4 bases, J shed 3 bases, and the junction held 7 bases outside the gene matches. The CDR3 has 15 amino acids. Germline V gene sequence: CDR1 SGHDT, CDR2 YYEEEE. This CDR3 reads CASSHGTGPTDTQYF. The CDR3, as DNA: TGTGCCAGCAGCCACGGGACAGGACCAACAGATACGCAGTATTTT.

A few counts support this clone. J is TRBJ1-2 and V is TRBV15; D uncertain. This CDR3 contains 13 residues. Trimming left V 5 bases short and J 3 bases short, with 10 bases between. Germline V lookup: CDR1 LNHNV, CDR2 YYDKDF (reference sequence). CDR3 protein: CATSPRGDYGYTF. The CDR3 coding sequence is TGTGCCACCAGCCCGAGAGGCGACTATGGCTACACCTTC.

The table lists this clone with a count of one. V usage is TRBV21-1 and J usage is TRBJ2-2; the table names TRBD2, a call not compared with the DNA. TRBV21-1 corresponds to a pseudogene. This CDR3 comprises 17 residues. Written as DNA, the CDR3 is TGTGCCAGCAGCAAAGGAGGCGAAGCAACACGCACCGGGGAGCTGTTTTTT. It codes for CASSKGGEATRTGELFF.

The CDR3, as DNA: TGTGCCAGCAGCGCAACAGGCTTGAACACTGAAGCTTTCTTT. It is translated as CASSATGLNTEAFF. The chain links TRBV3-1 (or the pseudogene TRBV3-2) to TRBJ1-1, with D maybe TRBD1 (5 bases). The V end lost 5 bases, the J end lost 0 bases, and 10 bases lay between the germline ends. CDR1 is LGHDT and CDR2 is YNNKEL in the germline V gene (reference sequence). The CDR3 runs 14 residues.

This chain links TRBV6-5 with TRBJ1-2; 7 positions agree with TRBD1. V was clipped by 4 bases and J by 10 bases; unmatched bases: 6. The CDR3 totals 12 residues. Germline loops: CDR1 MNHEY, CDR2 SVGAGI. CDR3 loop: CASSSGTETYTF. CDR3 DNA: TGTGCCAGCAGTTCCGGGACAGAGACCTACACCTTC.

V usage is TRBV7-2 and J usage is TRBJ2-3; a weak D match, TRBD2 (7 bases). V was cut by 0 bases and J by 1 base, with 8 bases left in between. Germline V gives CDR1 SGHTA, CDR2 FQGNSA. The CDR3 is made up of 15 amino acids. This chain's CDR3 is CASSLAGGRTDTQYF. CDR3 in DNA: TGTGCCAGCAGCTTAGCGGGGGGGCGCACAGATACGCAGTATTTT.

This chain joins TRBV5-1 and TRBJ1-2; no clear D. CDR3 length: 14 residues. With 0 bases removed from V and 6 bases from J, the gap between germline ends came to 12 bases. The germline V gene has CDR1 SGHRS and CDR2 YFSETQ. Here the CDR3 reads CASSLGAPGNGYTF. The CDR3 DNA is TGCGCCAGCAGCTTGGGGGCCCCGGGGAATGGCTACACCTTC.

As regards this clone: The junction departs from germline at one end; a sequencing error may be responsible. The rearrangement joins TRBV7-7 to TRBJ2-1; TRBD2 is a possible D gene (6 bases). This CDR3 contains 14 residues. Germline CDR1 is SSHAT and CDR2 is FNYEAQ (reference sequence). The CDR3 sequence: CASSPGTGYNEQFF. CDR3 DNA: TGTGCTAGCAGCCCCGGGACTGGATACAATGAGCAGTTCTTC.

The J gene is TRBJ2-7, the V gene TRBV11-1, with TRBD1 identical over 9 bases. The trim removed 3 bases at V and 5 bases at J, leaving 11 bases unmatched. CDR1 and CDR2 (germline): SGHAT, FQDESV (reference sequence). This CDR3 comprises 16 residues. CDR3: CASSLYMTGGMHEQYF. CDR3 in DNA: TGTGCCAGCAGCTTGTACATGACAGGGGGTATGCACGAGCAGTACTTC.

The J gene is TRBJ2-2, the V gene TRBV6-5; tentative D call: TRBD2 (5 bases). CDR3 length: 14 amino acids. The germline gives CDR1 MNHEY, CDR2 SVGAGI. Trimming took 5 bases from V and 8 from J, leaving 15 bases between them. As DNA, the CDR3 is TGTGCCAGCAGTCAGACTATCTCAGGAGGGGAGCTGTTTTTT. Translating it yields CASSQTISGGELFF.

CDR3 nucleotides: TGTGCCAGCAGCCCCCTTCGGGCAGGGGATTTGGAGACCCAGTACTTC. It specifies CASSPLRAGDLETQYF. The rearrangement links TRBV11-3 to TRBJ2-5, with TRBD1 as a possible D gene (6 bases). Trimming pared 5 bases from V and 5 bases from J, leaving 21 bases between. Germline-derived CDR1 and CDR2 are SGHNT and YENEEA. The CDR3 totals 16 residues.

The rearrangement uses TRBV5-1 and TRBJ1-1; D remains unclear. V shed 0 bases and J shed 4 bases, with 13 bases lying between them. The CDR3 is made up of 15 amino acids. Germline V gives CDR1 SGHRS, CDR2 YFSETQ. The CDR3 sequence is CASSLERAGFTEAFF. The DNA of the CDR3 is TGCGCCAGCAGCTTGGAGCGAGCGGGGTTCACTGAAGCTTTCTTT.

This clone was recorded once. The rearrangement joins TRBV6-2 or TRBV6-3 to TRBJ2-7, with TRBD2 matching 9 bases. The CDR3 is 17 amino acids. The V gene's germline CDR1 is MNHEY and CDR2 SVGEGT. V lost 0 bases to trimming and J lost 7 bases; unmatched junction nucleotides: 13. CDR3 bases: TGTGCCAGCAGTTACTCGATGGGGCCTAGCGGGAAGGCTGAGCAGTACGTC. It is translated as CASSYSMGPSGKAEQYV.

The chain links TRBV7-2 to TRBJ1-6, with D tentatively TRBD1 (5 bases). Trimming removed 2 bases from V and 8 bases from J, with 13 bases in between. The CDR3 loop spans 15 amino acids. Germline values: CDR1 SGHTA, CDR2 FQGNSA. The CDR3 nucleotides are TGTGCCAGCAGCTTAAAAGGGGCAGGGTATTCACCCCTCCACTTT. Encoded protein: CASSLKGAGYSPLHF.

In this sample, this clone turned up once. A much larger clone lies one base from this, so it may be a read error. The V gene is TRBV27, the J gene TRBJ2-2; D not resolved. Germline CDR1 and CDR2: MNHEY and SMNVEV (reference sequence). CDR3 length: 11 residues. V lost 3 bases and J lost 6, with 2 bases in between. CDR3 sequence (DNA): TGTGCCAGCAGTTTCGCCGGGGAGCTGTTTTTT. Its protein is CASSFAGELFF.

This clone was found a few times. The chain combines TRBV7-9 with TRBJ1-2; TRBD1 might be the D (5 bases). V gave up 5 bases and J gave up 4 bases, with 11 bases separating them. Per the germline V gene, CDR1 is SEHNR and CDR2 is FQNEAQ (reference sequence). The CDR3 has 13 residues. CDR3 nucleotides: TGTGCCAGCAGCCAGGACACCTTCTATGGCTACACCTTC. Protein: CASSQDTFYGYTF. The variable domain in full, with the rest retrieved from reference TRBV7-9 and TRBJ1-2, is DTGVSQNPRHKITKRGQNVTFRCDPISEHNRLYWYRQTLGQGPEFLTYFQNEAQLEKSRLLSDRFSAERPKGSFSTLEIQRTEQGDSAMYLCASSQDTFYGYTFGSGTRLTVV.

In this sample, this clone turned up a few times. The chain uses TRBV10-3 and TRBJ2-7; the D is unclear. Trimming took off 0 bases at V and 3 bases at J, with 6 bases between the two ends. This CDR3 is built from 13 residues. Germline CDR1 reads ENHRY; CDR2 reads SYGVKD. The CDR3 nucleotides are TGTGCCATCAGTGAGTCGACTGTCTACGAGCAGTACTTC. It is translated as CAISESTVYEQYF.

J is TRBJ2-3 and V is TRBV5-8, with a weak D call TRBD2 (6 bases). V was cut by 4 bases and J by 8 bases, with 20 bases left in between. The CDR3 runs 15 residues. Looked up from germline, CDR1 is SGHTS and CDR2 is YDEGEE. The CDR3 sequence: CASSLPDGLHSTQYF. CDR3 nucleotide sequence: TGTGCCAGCAGCCTGCCGGACGGACTACACAGTACGCAGTATTTT.

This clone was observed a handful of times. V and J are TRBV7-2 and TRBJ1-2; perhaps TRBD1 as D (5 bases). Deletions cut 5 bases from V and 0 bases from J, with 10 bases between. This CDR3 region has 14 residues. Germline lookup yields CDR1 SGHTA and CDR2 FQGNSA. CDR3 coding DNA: TGTGCCAGCAGCAGAGACAGCTCTAACTATGGCTACACCTTC. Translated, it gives CASSRDSSNYGYTF. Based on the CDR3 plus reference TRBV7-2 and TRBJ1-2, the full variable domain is GAGVSQSPSNKVTEKGKDVELRCDPISGHTALYWYRQSLGQGLEFLIYFQGNSAPDKSGLPSDRFSAERTGGSVSTLTIQRTQQEDSAVYLCASSRDSSNYGYTFGSGTRLTVV.

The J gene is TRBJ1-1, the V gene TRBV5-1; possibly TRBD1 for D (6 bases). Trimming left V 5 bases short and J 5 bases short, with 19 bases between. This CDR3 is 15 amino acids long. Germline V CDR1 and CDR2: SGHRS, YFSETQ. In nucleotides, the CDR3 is TGCGCCAGCAGGACCACAGGGACCTTAAGTACTGAAGCTTTCTTT. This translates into CASRTTGTLSTEAFF.

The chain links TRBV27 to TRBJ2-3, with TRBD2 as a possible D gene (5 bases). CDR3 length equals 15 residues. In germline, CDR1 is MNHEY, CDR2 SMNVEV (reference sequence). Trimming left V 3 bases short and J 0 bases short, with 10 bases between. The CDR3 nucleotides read TGTGCCAGCAGTTTTCGGCGGACTAGCACAGATACGCAGTATTTT. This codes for CASSFRRTSTDTQYF.

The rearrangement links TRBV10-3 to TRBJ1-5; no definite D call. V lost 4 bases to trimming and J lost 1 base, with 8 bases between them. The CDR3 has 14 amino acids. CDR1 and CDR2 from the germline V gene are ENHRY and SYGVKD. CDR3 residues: CAISVGQSNQPQHF. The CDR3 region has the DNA TGTGCCATCAGTGTTGGCCAGAGCAATCAGCCCCAGCATTTT.

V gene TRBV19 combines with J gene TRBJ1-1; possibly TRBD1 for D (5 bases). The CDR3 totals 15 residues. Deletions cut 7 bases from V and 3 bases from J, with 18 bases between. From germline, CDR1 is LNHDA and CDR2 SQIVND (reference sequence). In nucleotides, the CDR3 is TGTGCCAGTACCATGCCCGGGGGGTTGGACACTGAAGCTTTCTTT. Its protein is CASTMPGGLDTEAFF.

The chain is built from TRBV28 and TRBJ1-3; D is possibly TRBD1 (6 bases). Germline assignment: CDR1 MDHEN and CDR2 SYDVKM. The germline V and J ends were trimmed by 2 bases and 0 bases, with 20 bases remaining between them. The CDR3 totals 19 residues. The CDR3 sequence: CASSLGGPLEQSSGNTIYF. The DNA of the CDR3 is TGTGCCAGCAGTTTAGGGGGCCCTCTTGAACAGAGCTCTGGAAACACCATATATTTT. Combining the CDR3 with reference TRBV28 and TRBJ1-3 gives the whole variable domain DVKVTQSSRYLVKRTGEKVFLECVQDMDHENMFWYRQDPGLGLRLIYFSYDVKMKEKGDIPEGYSVSREKKERFSLILESASTNQTSMYLCASSLGGPLEQSSGNTIYFGEGSWLTVV.

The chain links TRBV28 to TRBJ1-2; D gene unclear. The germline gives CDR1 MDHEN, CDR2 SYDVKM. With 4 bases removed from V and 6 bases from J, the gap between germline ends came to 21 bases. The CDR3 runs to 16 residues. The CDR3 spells CASSSARVDRSHGYTF. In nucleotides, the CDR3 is TGTGCCAGCAGTTCCGCTCGGGTTGATCGGTCTCATGGCTACACCTTC.

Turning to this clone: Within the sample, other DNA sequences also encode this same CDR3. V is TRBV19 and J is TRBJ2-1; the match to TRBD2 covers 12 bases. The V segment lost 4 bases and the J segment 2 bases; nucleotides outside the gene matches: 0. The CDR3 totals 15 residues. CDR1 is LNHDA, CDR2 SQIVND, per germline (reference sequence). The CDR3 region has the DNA TGTGCCAGTAGTAGACTAGCGGGGGCCTACAATGAGCAGTTCTTC. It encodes CASSRLAGAYNEQFF.